The 15 T cell receptor beta chains reported below all come from one sample, sequenced in a study of blood T cell repertoires in COVID-19. The data were produced by immunoSEQ multiplex PCR, yet TCRdb's version contains in-frame clones alone and is incomplete. This sample has more than 300,000 clones, with about 87% found just once. What was sequenced was PBMCs or T cells enriched from blood (not recorded which). These receptors all stem from a man aged 35 to 55 in a cohort exposed to, infected with or recovered from COVID-19 (not recorded which).

J is TRBJ1-3 and V is TRBV5-1; TRBD1 might be the D (6 bases). V lost 4 bases, J lost 5 bases, and 16 bases lay in between. The V gene's germline CDR1 is SGHRS and CDR2 YFSETQ. This CDR3 is 15 amino acids long. The CDR3 loop is CASSPNTGPRNTIYF. The DNA for the CDR3 is TGCGCCAGCAGCCCTAACACAGGGCCCAGAAACACCATATATTTT.

The gene calls are TRBV30 and TRBJ2-3; 9 positions match TRBD2. V was pared by 2 bases and J by 6 bases, with 15 bases of the junction left unmatched. The CDR3 runs 17 residues. Germline lookup yields CDR1 GTSNPN and CDR2 SVGIG (reference sequence). Here the CDR3 DNA reads TGTGCCTGGAGTTTCATCATGTTAGCGGGAGAGGGGGATACGCAGTATTTT. This gives the protein CAWSFIMLAGEGDTQYF.

The chain uses TRBV3-1 (or the pseudogene TRBV3-2) and TRBJ2-3; D may be TRBD1 (6 bases). This CDR3 has 14 residues. Germline lookup yields CDR1 LGHDT and CDR2 YNNKEL (reference sequence). With 4 bases removed from V and 1 base from J, the gap between germline ends came to 9 bases. CDR3 sequence (DNA): TGTGCCAGCAGCCCTAAGGGGGGCACAGATACGCAGTATTTT. Protein: CASSPKGGTDTQYF.

The chain uses TRBV6-5 and TRBJ1-4; D gene ambiguous. The CDR3 consists of 15 residues. The germline V and J ends were trimmed by 7 bases and 0 bases, with 12 bases remaining between them. Per germline, CDR1 MNHEY and CDR2 SVGAGI. CDR3: CASTRNRATNEKLFF. CDR3 bases: TGTGCCAGCACCCGGAACAGAGCAACTAATGAAAAACTGTTTTTT.

The genes are TRBV3-1 (or the pseudogene TRBV3-2) and TRBJ1-6; D gene uncertain. The CDR3 is made up of 14 amino acids. Deletions cut 1 base from V and 10 bases from J, with 11 bases between. From germline, CDR1 is LGHDT and CDR2 YNNKEL (reference sequence). The CDR3 sequence is CASSQVPGKSPLHF. DNA of the CDR3: TGTGCCAGCAGCCAAGTTCCCGGGAAGTCACCCCTCCACTTT.

The genes are TRBV2 and TRBJ2-2; D not certain. This CDR3 region has 15 residues. V was pared by 5 bases and J by 4 bases, with 14 bases between. Germline loops: CDR1 SNHLY, CDR2 FYNNEI. This CDR3 reads CASSLVGQATGELFF. In nucleotides, the CDR3 is TGTGCCAGCAGTTTAGTAGGTCAGGCCACCGGGGAGCTGTTTTTT. Based on the CDR3 plus reference TRBV2 and TRBJ2-2, the full variable domain is EPEVTQTPSHQVTQMGQEVILRCVPISNHLYFYWYRQILGQKVEFLVSFYNNEISEKSEIFDDQFSVERPDGSNFTLKIRSTKLEDSAMYFCASSLVGQATGELFFGEGSRLTVL.

The chain has TRBV7-2 and TRBJ2-2; 13 nucleotides line up with TRBD2. Germline trimming cut 4 bases from V and 5 bases from J; bases unmatched to any gene: 10. The CDR3 runs 18 residues. CDR1 and CDR2 from the germline V gene are SGHTA and FQGNSA. The CDR3: CASSSRGLAGVGTGELFF. CDR3 in DNA: TGTGCCAGCAGCTCTCGAGGACTAGCGGGAGTTGGAACCGGGGAGCTGTTTTTT.

This chain connects TRBV5-1 to TRBJ1-3; 11 nucleotides agree with TRBD1. The ends lost 4 bases at V and 0 bases at J; junction bases unmatched: 3. The CDR3 is 16 residues long. Per the germline V gene, CDR1 is SGHRS and CDR2 is YFSETQ. The DNA for the CDR3 is TGCGCCAGCAGCAAGGGACAGGGGGGCTCTGGAAACACCATATATTTT. It specifies CASSKGQGGSGNTIYF.

The V call is TRBV25-1, the J call TRBJ2-2, with D perhaps matching TRBD1 (5 bases). V dropped 2 bases and J dropped 4 bases, with 11 bases sitting between them. This CDR3 comprises 15 residues. Germline V gives CDR1 MGHDK, CDR2 SYGVNS. CDR3 amino acids: CASSEPDRVTGELFF. DNA of the CDR3: TGTGCCAGCAGTGAACCAGACAGAGTCACCGGGGAGCTGTTTTTT.

The chain links TRBV19 to TRBJ1-2; 7 nucleotides align to TRBD1. V lost 7 bases and J lost 2; bases outside the gene matches: 7. The CDR3 spans 14 residues. CDR1 LNHDA and CDR2 SQIVND come from the germline V gene (reference sequence). The CDR3 is CASIPQTGNYGYTF. In DNA form, the CDR3 reads TGTGCCAGTATCCCCCAGACAGGGAACTATGGCTACACCTTC.

In DNA form, the CDR3 reads TGTGCCAGCATCCCACAGGGGTTTGAGAGCACCGGGGAGCTGTTTTTT. Its translation is CASIPQGFESTGELFF. The J gene is TRBJ2-2, the V gene TRBV21-1; TRBD1, the table's D call, lacks a check against the DNA. TRBV21-1 corresponds to a pseudogene. The CDR3 is 16 amino acids.

This chain links TRBV15 with TRBJ1-3; D possibly corresponds to TRBD1 (6 bases). CDR3 length: 14 residues. V was trimmed by 7 bases and J by 0 bases, leaving 10 bases between them. From germline, CDR1 is LNHNV and CDR2 YYDKDF (reference sequence). CDR3 DNA: TGTGCCACCACGACAGGCCACTCTGGAAACACCATATATTTT. It yields the protein CATTTGHSGNTIYF.

This sequence joins TRBV18 and TRBJ2-7; the match to TRBD1 covers 7 bases. The CDR3 extends over 13 amino acids. Trimming at V came to 6 bases and at J to 2 bases, leaving 4 bases not matched to a gene. Looked up from germline, CDR1 is KGHSH and CDR2 is LQKENI. The CDR3 sequence is CASSDTGAYEQYF. CDR3 DNA: TGTGCCAGCTCGGATACAGGGGCCTACGAGCAGTACTTC. The full variable domain, its missing parts supplied by reference TRBV18 and TRBJ2-7, is NAGVMQNPRHLVRRRGQEARLRCSPMKGHSHVYWYRQLPEEGLKFMVYLQKENIIDESGMPKERFSAEFPKEGPSILRIQQVVRGDSAAYFCASSDTGAYEQYFGPGTRLTVT.

The rearrangement uses TRBV9 and TRBJ1-5; the D is unclear. This CDR3 has 12 residues. V lost 2 bases to trimming and J lost 3 bases, with 3 bases between them. CDR1 is SGDLS and CDR2 is YYNGEE in the germline V gene. This CDR3 reads CASSVNNQPQHF. CDR3 DNA: TGTGCCAGCAGCGTTAACAATCAGCCCCAGCATTTT.

Turning to this clone: Other DNA sequences in this sample translate to the same CDR3. The chain is built from TRBV18 and TRBJ1-3; 9 bases are shared with TRBD1. CDR1 and CDR2 from the germline V gene are KGHSH and LQKENI. CDR3 length: 15 residues. The junction had 4 bases not matched to a gene; V was cut back by 3 bases and J by 4 bases. As DNA, the CDR3 is TGTGCCAGCTCACCCGGGACAGGGTCAGGAAACACCATATATTTT. Residues: CASSPGTGSGNTIYF.